Listed here are 25 T cell receptor beta chains from one sample, sequenced in a study of cytomegalovirus exposure and HLA in healthy donors. Primers for the PCR totalled 60 Vbeta and 13 Jbeta. Sequenced by immunoSEQ multiplex PCR; TCRdb stores in-frame clones only, minus some. This table holds more than 150,000 clones, almost 80% found once. Sequencing was done on a sample of PBMCs. These receptors were obtained from a man aged 50 to 59 in good health and CMV-seropositive.

V usage is TRBV5-1 and J usage is TRBJ1-4; TRBD1 aligns across 8 bases. The CDR3 runs 16 residues. V lost 3 bases, J lost 2 bases, and 6 bases stayed unmatched. CDR1 and CDR2 (germline): SGHRS, YFSETQ. In nucleotides, the CDR3 is TGCGCCAGCAGCTGGCCGACAGGGGTTACTAATGAAAAACTGTTTTTT. It is translated as CASSWPTGVTNEKLFF.

The chain links TRBV7-9 to TRBJ2-3; 10 nucleotides match TRBD1. CDR1 and CDR2 (germline): SEHNR, FQNEAQ (reference sequence). V lost 6 bases and J lost 8; bases outside the gene matches: 8. This CDR3 spans 14 amino acids. This CDR3 is CASSYGQGVGTQYF. The CDR3 coding sequence is TGTGCCAGCAGTTACGGACAGGGGGTTGGTACGCAGTATTTT.

For the CDR3, the DNA is TGTGCCAGCAGCTCTCGCGGGGGGGTTCAAGAGACCCAGTACTTC. Its translation is CASSSRGGVQETQYF. The chain uses TRBV11-2 and TRBJ2-5, with TRBD2 matching 9 bases. The CDR3 is 15 amino acids. V was clipped by 4 bases and J by 2 bases; unmatched bases: 5. CDR1 is SGHAT, CDR2 FQNNGV, per germline.

CDR3 sequence reads: CASSLLQREFF. CDR3 nucleotide sequence: TGTGCCAGCAGCTTATTACAGAGGGAGTTCTTC. The chain couples TRBV5-8 to TRBJ2-1; D is perhaps TRBD2 (5 bases). V lost 2 bases, J lost 14 bases, and 11 bases lay in between. Germline CDR1 and CDR2: SGHTS and YDEGEE. This CDR3 comprises 11 residues.

This rearrangement joins TRBV19 to TRBJ2-7, with unresolved D. The germline V gene encodes CDR1 LNHDA and CDR2 SQIVND (reference sequence). The CDR3 loop spans 13 amino acids. Deletions cut 6 bases from V and 7 bases from J, with 16 bases between. The CDR3 loop reads CASSKTPETEQYV. For the CDR3, the DNA is TGTGCCAGTAGCAAAACACCCGAGACGGAGCAGTACGTC.

In the case of this clone: At the DNA level, this CDR3 is encoded by other sequences in the same sample as well. The chain is built from TRBV5-6 and TRBJ2-7, with 8 nucleotides matching TRBD1. The germline CDR1 and CDR2 sequences are SGHDT and YYEEEE. V gave up 4 bases and J gave up 3 bases; unmatched junction bases: 6. This CDR3 is 14 amino acids long. The CDR3 is CASSPGTGGYEQYV. The CDR3 DNA follows: TGTGCCAGCAGCCCGGGGACAGGCGGCTACGAGCAGTACGTC.

The V call is TRBV4-2, the J call TRBJ2-5, with D perhaps matching TRBD2 (5 bases). The DNA end is a closer match to TRBJ2-7, so the J assignment may be wrong. This CDR3 comprises 15 residues. Germline loops: CDR1 LGHNA, CDR2 YNFKEQ. The CDR3 coding sequence is TGTGCCAGCAGCCAAGCAGAGGGAACCACCTACGAGCAGTACTTC. Encoded protein: CASSQAEGTTYEQYF.

This clone was seen a few times. The chain combines TRBV6-1 with TRBJ1-3, with a possible D match to TRBD1 (6 bases). The CDR3 totals 15 residues. Germline CDR1 reads MNHNS; CDR2 reads SASEGT. V lost 6 bases to trimming and J lost 2 bases, with 14 bases between them. The CDR3 spells CASSVQTGTGNTIYF. The CDR3 DNA is TGTGCCAGCAGCGTACAGACAGGAACTGGAAACACCATATATTTT.

This clone was picked up a small number of times. The chain carries TRBV7-3 and TRBJ2-1, with D perhaps matching TRBD2 (5 bases). Trimming removed 5 bases at V and 5 bases at J, with 13 bases between. CDR1 is SGHTA and CDR2 is FQGTGA in the germline V gene. This CDR3 contains 14 residues. This CDR3 reads CASSRRDSDNEQFF. The CDR3 DNA reads as TGTGCCAGCAGCCGCCGGGATTCCGACAATGAGCAGTTCTTC.

The chain uses TRBV19 and TRBJ2-7; TRBD2 might be the D (6 bases). The CDR3 contains 14 residues. CDR1 and CDR2 (germline): LNHDA, SQIVND (reference sequence). V was shortened by 3 bases and J by 5 bases, with 14 bases between the two germline ends. CDR3 nucleotide sequence: TGTGCCAGTAGTATGGGGACTCAGACCAACGAGCAGTACTTC. It codes for CASSMGTQTNEQYF.

The V gene is TRBV12-2, the J gene TRBJ1-5; the D call TRBD1 from the table was never checked on the DNA. TRBV12-2 is given as a pseudogene. The length of the CDR3 is 15 residues. The DNA of the CDR3 is TGTGCAAGTCGACCCGACAGAAATAGCAATCAGCCCCAGCATTTT. Residues: CASRPDRNSNQPQHF.

The genes are TRBV7-3 and TRBJ1-2, with D tentatively TRBD1 (5 bases). Germline CDR1 is SGHTA and CDR2 is FQGTGA. The CDR3 totals 13 residues. Trimming removed 0 bases from V and 5 bases from J, with 7 bases in between. The CDR3 sequence is CASSLTGDYGYTF. DNA for the CDR3: TGTGCCAGCAGCTTAACAGGGGATTATGGCTACACCTTC.

The chain uses TRBV7-2 and TRBJ2-3; 7 positions match TRBD1. This CDR3 spans 15 amino acids. V gave up 2 bases and J gave up 3 bases; unmatched junction bases: 5. Germline lookup yields CDR1 SGHTA and CDR2 FQGNSA. The DNA for the CDR3 is TGTGCCAGCAGCTTAACGCAGGGGGTAACAGATACGCAGTATTTT. It yields the protein CASSLTQGVTDTQYF. The variable domain in full, with the rest retrieved from reference TRBV7-2 and TRBJ2-3, is GAGVSQSPSNKVTEKGKDVELRCDPISGHTALYWYRQSLGQGLEFLIYFQGNSAPDKSGLPSDRFSAERTGGSVSTLTIQRTQQEDSAVYLCASSLTQGVTDTQYFGPGTRLTVL.

V is TRBV2 and J is TRBJ2-1, with 9 bases identical to TRBD2. CDR1 and CDR2 (germline): SNHLY, FYNNEI. The CDR3 runs to 13 residues. With 4 bases clipped from V and 9 bases from J, the junction kept 4 bases outside the gene matches. The CDR3 loop is CASSAGLAREQFF. Written as DNA, the CDR3 is TGTGCCAGCAGTGCCGGACTAGCGCGTGAGCAGTTCTTC.

The rearrangement uses TRBV5-4 and TRBJ2-5; 8 bases line up with TRBD2. Near its end, the DNA agrees better with TRBJ2-7, so the J call may be wrong. Germline CDR1 is SGHNT and CDR2 is YYREEE (reference sequence). There are 15 residues in the CDR3. CDR3 in DNA: TGTGCCAGCAGCTTGGGATTAGCGGGGTTAACCGAGCAGTACTTC. It yields the protein CASSLGLAGLTEQYF.

This clone was detected only a few times. This chain links TRBV10-3 with TRBJ1-5; no definite D call. The CDR3 has 14 amino acids. V was shortened by 1 base and J by 4 bases, with 8 bases between the two germline ends. Germline lookup yields CDR1 ENHRY and CDR2 SYGVKD. The CDR3 DNA reads as TGTGCCATCAGTGAGTTATACGGGAATCAGCCCCAGCATTTT. This translates into CAISELYGNQPQHF.

The count of this clone is one. The J gene is TRBJ2-1, the V gene TRBV30; D is possibly TRBD1 (5 bases). CDR3 size: 13 residues. CDR1 GTSNPN and CDR2 SVGIG come from the germline V gene (reference sequence). V was pared by 1 base and J by 7 bases, with 11 bases between. The CDR3 reads CAWSGQGVNEQFF. CDR3 nucleotide sequence: TGTGCCTGGAGTGGTCAAGGGGTGAATGAGCAGTTCTTC.

As regards this clone: Other DNA variants within this sample encode the same CDR3. The rearrangement joins TRBV28 to TRBJ2-7; possible D gene TRBD1, 5 bases. V dropped 5 bases and J dropped 4 bases, with 6 bases sitting between them. The germline CDR1 and CDR2 sequences are MDHEN and SYDVKM. This CDR3 region has 11 residues. Here the CDR3 reads CASSPGYEQYF. In nucleotides, the CDR3 is TGTGCCAGCAGTCCAGGGTACGAGCAGTACTTC.

The chain links TRBV18 to TRBJ2-7; 9 positions agree with TRBD1. V trimming: 0 bases; J trimming: 5 bases; junction bases outside the gene matches: 5. Germline V gene sequence: CDR1 KGHSH, CDR2 LQKENI. CDR3 size: 15 residues. CDR3 nucleotide sequence: TGTGCCAGCTCACCACCGGGACAGGGAGTCAACGAGCAGTACGTC. Translated, it gives CASSPPGQGVNEQYV.

The chain has TRBV5-4 and TRBJ2-5; D possibly corresponds to TRBD1 (6 bases). The CDR3 sequence is 15 residues long. Looked up from germline, CDR1 is SGHNT and CDR2 is YYREEE (reference sequence). V was trimmed by 0 bases and J by 5 bases, leaving 14 bases between them. The CDR3 sequence: CASSLEGGVVETQYF. CDR3 nucleotide sequence: TGTGCCAGCAGCTTGGAAGGGGGTGTCGTGGAGACCCAGTACTTC.

The chain is built from TRBV7-2 and TRBJ1-1, with no clear D. CDR1 and CDR2 from the germline V gene are SGHTA and FQGNSA. The CDR3 totals 14 residues. With 3 bases removed from V and 4 bases from J, the gap between germline ends came to 12 bases. CDR3 protein: CASSFSVTGTEAFF. CDR3 sequence (DNA): TGTGCCAGCAGCTTCAGCGTAACCGGCACTGAAGCTTTCTTT.

The chain carries TRBV10-3 and TRBJ1-2; 9 bases are a match to TRBD1. The length of the CDR3 is 13 residues. Trimming at V came to 4 bases and at J to 8 bases, leaving 5 bases not matched to a gene. Germline lookup yields CDR1 ENHRY and CDR2 SYGVKD. The CDR3 sequence: CAISALTGGGYTF. The CDR3 bases are TGTGCCATCAGTGCCCTTACAGGGGGCGGCTACACCTTC.

J is TRBJ2-5 and V is TRBV11-3; no firm D call. With 2 bases removed from V and 4 bases from J, the gap between germline ends came to 8 bases. The CDR3 runs 13 residues. Germline V lookup: CDR1 SGHNT, CDR2 YENEEA. The CDR3 here is CASSLSTRETQYF. The CDR3 nucleotides read TGTGCCAGCAGCTTATCTACGAGAGAGACCCAGTACTTC.

The chain combines TRBV18 with TRBJ1-4; D gene uncertain. Germline V gene sequence: CDR1 KGHSH, CDR2 LQKENI. This CDR3 region has 15 residues. V lost 6 bases, J lost 0 bases, and 11 bases lay in between. The CDR3 reads CASSVGPATNEKLFF. Here the CDR3 DNA reads TGTGCCAGCTCGGTGGGCCCGGCAACTAATGAAAAACTGTTTTTT.

The chain has TRBV5-6 and TRBJ1-1, with 8 nucleotides matching TRBD1. The CDR3 has 14 residues. CDR1 is SGHDT, CDR2 YYEEEE, per germline. J was trimmed by 4 bases and V by 2 bases; bases with no gene match: 4. In nucleotides, the CDR3 is TGTGCCAGCAGCTTCTATGACAGGGGCACTGAAGCTTTCTTT. This translates into CASSFYDRGTEAFF. Together with reference TRBV5-6 and TRBJ1-1, the CDR3 gives the full variable domain: DAGVTQSPTHLIKTRGQQVTLRCSPKSGHDTVSWYQQALGQGPQFIFQYYEEEERQRGNFPDRFSGHQFPNYSSELNVNALLLGDSALYLCASSFYDRGTEAFFGQGTRLTVV.